This TCR beta chain is drawn from a study of T-cell memory formation after mild COVID-19 (dated by TCRdb to the early 2020s). Background for the entire study: TCR sequence clusters from the two donors were largely donor specific. T-cell clones expanding and contracting after mild COVID-19 in a couple of donors were tracked by longitudinal TCRalpha and TCRbeta repertoire sequencing. The cohort was made up of two young adult volunteers, one female and one male, who were previously healthy. The research as a whole found: Only a couple of mild cases were covered by the study, and larger cohorts that include severe cases with pre-infection samples were considered necessary. Whether the second-wave clones peaking on day 37 were SARS-CoV-2 specific was not confirmed. Contracting CD4+ clones were found mainly in CM and EM memory subsets, while CD8+ clones were enriched in EMRA. Some responding clones were detected in pre-infection memory, which suggested that pre-existing cross-reactive memory T cells had joined the SARS-CoV-2 response. Balanced CD4/CD8 phenotypes were observed for clones contracting from day 15 to 85, whereas a bias towards CD4+ was observed for a second wave of clones expanding from day 15 to 37.

Trimming costs V 6 bases and J 3 bases, and their ends lie 18 bases apart. From its cysteine to its phenylalanine, the CDR3 spans 15 amino acids. Only the CDR3 DNA stays, 45 bases, in frame from base 1. As encoded in the germline V gene, CDR1 is SQVTM while CDR2 is ANQGSEA. Data came from an Illumina NovaSeq 6000. TCRalpha and TCRbeta cDNA libraries were built by 5'RACE with constant-segment primers, adding sample barcodes and unique molecular identifiers. Trizol reagent was used to extract RNA from every sample. The libraries were amplified in two PCR steps, and the second step added a second sample barcode and Illumina TruSeq adapters. Sequencing of the libraries was done on an Illumina NovaSeq, producing 2 x 150 bp paired-end reads. The authors processed their data as follows. The reads were demultiplexed and collapsed into UMI-guided consensus sequences using migec v1.2.7. Using mixcr v2.1.11, UMI consensuses were aligned to TRA and TRB V and J templates and then assembled into clonotypes. Expanded or contracted clonotypes were those called significant by both edgeR and NoisET, with noise models trained on biological replicates. For edgeR calls, the cutoffs were a false discovery rate-adjusted p below 0.01 and a log2 fold-change threshold of 1. As an exploratory analysis of dynamics, max-normalized trajectories of the 1000 most abundant clonotypes were examined by PCA with hierarchical clustering. The CD4 or CD8 phenotype of responding clones was assigned using the separately sequenced CD4+ and CD8+ repertoires. The public reads were reprocessed in TCRdb via fastp at Q25 and MiXCR, keeping in-frame beta chains. CDR3 protein sequences are deduplicated, and each keeps its most common genes and DNA. The V and J calls come from TCRdb's annotation, not from the publication. This sample comprises under 200,000 distinct CDR3 sequences, around a tenth of them detected only once. The ten largest clones take up approximately 3.4% of the sample.

On this clonotype: This clone's antigen is unknown. Nothing much larger sits one base from this clone, and base qualities are not available.

PBMCs were isolated by Ficoll-Paque density gradient centrifugation. The sequence derives from a man aged 18 to 29 who had mild COVID-19 (a few samples of this study predate the infection). The sample titles of this study are shuffled in the database, so cell type and time point are left out; the donor was told from shared clones. The sequenced sample was PBMCs or a T cell subset sorted from them (not recorded which). The rearranged chain carries TRBV29-1 and TRBJ2-1, with no confident D gene call. The DNA reads TGCAGCGTCCCTGTGGGGTCCAACATCTACAATGAGCAGTTCTTC. This gives the protein CSVPVGSNIYNEQFF.